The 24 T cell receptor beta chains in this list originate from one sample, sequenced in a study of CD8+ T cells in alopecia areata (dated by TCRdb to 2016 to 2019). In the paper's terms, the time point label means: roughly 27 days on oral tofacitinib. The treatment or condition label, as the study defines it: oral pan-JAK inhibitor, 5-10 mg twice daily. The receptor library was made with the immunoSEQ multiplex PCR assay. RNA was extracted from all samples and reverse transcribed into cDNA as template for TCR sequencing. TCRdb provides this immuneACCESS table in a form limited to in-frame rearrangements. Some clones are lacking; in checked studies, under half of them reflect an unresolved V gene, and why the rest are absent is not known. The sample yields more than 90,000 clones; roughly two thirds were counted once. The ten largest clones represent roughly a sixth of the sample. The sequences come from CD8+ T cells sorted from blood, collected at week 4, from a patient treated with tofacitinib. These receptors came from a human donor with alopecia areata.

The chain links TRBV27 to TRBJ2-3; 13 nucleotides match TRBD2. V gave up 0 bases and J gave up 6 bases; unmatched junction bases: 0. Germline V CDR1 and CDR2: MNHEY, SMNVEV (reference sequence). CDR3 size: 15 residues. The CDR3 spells CASSLSTSGRDTQYF. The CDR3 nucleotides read TGTGCCAGCAGTTTATCGACTAGCGGGAGGGATACGCAGTATTTT.

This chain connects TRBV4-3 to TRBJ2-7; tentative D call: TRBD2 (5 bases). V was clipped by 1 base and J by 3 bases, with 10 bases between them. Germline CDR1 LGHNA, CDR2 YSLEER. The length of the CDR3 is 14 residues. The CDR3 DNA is TGCGCCAGCAGCCAAGTTAGAGGGAGCTACGAGCAGTACTTC. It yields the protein CASSQVRGSYEQYF.

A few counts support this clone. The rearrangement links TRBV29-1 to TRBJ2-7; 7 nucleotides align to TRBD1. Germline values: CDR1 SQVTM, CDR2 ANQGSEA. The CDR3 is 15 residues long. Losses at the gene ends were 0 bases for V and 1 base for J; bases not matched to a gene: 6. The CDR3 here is CSVEDPGTASYEQYF. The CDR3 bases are TGCAGCGTTGAAGATCCCGGGACAGCGTCCTACGAGCAGTACTTC.

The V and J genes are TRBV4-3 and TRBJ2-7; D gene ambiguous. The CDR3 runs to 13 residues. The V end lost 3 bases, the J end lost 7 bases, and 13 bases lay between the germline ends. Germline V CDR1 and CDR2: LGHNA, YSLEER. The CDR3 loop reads CASSQDPDGEQYF. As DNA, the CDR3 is TGCGCCAGCAGCCAGGACCCTGATGGGGAGCAGTACTTC.

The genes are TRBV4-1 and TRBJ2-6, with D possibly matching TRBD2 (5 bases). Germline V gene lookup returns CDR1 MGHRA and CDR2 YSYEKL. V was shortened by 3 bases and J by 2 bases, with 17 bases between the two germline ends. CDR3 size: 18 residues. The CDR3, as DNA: TGCGCCAGCAGCCACCCACACCCTCTAGCCACTGGGGCCAACGTCCTGACTTTC. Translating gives CASSHPHPLATGANVLTF.

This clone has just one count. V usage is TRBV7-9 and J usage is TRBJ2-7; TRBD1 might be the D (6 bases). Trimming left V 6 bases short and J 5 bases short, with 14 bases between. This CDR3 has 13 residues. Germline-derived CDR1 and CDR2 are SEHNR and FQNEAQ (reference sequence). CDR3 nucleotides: TGTGCCAGCAGTTCAGGGGTCATGAACGAGCAGTACTTC. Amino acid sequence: CASSSGVMNEQYF.

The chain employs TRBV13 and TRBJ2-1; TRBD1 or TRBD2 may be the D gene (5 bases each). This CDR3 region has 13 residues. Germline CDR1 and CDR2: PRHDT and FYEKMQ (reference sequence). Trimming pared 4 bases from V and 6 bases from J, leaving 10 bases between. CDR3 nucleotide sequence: TGTGCCAGCAGCTCCTGGGGGTCCAATGAGCAGTTCTTC. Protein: CASSSWGSNEQFF.

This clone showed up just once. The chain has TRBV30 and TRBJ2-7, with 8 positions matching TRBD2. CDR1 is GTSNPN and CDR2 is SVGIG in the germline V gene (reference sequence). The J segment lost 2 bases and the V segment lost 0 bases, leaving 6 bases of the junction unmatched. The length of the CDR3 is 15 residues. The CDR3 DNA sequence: TGTGCCTGGAGTGTTGCGGGGGGCATCCCCTACGAGCAGTACTTC. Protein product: CAWSVAGGIPYEQYF. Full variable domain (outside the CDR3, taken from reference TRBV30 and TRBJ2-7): SQTIHQWPATLVQPVGSPLSLECTVEGTSNPNLYWYRQAAGRGLQLLFYSVGIGQISSEVPQNLSASRPQDRQFILSSKKLLLSDSGFYLCAWSVAGGIPYEQYFGPGTRLTVT.

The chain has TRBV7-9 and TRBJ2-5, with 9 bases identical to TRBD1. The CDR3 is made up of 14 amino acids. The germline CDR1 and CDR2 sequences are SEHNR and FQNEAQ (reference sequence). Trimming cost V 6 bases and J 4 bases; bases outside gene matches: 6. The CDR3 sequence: CASRQGQGAETQYF. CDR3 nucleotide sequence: TGTGCCAGCAGACAGGGACAGGGTGCAGAGACCCAGTACTTC.

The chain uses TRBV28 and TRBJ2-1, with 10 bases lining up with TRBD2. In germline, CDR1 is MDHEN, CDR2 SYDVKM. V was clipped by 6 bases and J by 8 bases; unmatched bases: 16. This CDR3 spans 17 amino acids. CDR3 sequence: CASSPPKAGGPLDEQFF. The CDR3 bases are TGTGCCAGCAGCCCCCCTAAAGCGGGGGGGCCTCTGGATGAGCAGTTCTTC.

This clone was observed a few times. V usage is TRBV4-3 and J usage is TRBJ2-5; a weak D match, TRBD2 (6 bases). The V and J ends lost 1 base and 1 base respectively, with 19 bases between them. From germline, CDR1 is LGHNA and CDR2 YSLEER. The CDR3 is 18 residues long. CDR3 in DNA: TGCGCCAGCAGCCAAGGGGTAGCGGCAGACCATACCCAAGAGACCCAGTACTTC. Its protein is CASSQGVAADHTQETQYF.

The CDR3 region has the DNA TGTGCCAGCAGCTCTACTGGGACAGGGGTGAACTATGGCTACACCTTC. Protein: CASSSTGTGVNYGYTF. This sequence joins TRBV7-2 and TRBJ1-2; TRBD1 agrees at 10 bases. This CDR3 spans 16 amino acids. The germline V gene has CDR1 SGHTA and CDR2 FQGNSA. J lost 2 bases, V lost 4 bases, and 7 bases had no gene match.

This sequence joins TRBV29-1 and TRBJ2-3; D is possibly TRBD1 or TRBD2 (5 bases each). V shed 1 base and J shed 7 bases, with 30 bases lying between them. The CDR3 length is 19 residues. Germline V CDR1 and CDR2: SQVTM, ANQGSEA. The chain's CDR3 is CSVEVPIGSGGGTLNTQYF. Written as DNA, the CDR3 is TGCAGCGTTGAAGTTCCAATAGGATCGGGTGGGGGTACCCTGAATACGCAGTATTTT.

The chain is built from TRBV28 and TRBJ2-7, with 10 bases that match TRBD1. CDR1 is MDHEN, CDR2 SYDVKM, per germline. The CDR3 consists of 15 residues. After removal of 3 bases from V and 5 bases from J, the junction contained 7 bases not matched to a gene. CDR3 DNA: TGTGCCAGCAGTTTGGGGACAGGGGAGGTGAACGAGCAGTACTTC. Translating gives CASSLGTGEVNEQYF.

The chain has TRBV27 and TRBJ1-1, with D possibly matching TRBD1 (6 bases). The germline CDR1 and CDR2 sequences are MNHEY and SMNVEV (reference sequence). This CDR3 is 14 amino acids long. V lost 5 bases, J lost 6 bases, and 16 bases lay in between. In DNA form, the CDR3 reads TGTGCCAGCAGTGGACCGAGGGGGATCGCTGAAGCTTTCTTT. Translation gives CASSGPRGIAEAFF.

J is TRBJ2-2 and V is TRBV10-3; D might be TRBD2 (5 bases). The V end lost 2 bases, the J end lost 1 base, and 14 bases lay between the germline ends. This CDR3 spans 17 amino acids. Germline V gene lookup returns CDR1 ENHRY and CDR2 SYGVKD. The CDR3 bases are TGTGCCATCAGTGAGAGGCGGCGGACTCAGAACACCGGGGAGCTGTTTTTT. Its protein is CAISERRRTQNTGELFF.

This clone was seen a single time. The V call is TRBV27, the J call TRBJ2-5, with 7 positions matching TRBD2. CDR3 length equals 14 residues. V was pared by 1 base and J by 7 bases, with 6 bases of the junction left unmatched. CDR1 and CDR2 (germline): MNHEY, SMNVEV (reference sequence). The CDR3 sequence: CASSLYRGRGTQYF. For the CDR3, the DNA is TGTGCCAGCAGTTTATATCGGGGGAGGGGGACCCAGTACTTC.

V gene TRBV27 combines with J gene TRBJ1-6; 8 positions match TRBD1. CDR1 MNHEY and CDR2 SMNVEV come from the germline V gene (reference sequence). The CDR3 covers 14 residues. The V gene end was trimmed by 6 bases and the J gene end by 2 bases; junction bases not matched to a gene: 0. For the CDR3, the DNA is TGTGCCAGCAGGGGACAGGCCTATAATTCACCCCTCCACTTT. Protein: CASRGQAYNSPLHF.

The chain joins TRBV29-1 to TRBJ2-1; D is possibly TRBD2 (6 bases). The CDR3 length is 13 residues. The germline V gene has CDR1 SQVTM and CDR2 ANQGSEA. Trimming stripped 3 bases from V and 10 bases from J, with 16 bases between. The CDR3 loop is CSVDPEGVWEQFF. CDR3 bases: TGCAGCGTTGATCCGGAGGGCGTGTGGGAGCAGTTCTTC.

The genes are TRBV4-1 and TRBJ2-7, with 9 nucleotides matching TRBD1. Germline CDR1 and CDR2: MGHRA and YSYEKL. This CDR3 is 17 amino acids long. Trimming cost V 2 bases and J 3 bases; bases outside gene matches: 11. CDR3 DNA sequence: TGCGCCAGCAGCCAAAAGGGACAGGGAGGACTCAGCTACGAGCAGTACTTC. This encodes CASSQKGQGGLSYEQYF.

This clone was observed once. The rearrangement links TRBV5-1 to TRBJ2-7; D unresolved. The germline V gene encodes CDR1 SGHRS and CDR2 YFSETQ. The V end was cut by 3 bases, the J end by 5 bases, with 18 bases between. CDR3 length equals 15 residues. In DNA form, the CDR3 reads TGCGCCAGCAGCTCCCGGGTAGGGATTGATCACGAGCAGTACTTC. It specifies CASSSRVGIDHEQYF.

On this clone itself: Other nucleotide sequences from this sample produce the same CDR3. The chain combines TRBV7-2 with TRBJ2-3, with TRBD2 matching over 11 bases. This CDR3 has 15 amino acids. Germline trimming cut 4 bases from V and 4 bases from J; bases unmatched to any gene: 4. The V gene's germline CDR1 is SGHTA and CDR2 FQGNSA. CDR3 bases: TGTGCCAGCAGCTCACTAGCGGGGGCCCCAGATACGCAGTATTTT. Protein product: CASSSLAGAPDTQYF.

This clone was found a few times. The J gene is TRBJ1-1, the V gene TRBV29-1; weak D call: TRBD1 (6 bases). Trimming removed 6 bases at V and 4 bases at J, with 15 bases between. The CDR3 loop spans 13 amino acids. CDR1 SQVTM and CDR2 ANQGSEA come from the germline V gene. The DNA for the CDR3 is TGCAGCGTAGCCGGAAGGGGGGGCACTGAAGCTTTCTTT. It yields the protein CSVAGRGGTEAFF.

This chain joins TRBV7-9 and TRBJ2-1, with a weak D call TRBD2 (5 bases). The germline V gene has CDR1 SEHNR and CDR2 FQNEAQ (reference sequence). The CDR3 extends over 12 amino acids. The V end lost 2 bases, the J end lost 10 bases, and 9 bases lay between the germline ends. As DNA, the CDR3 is TGTGCCAGCAGCTTATTTGGCGGGGAGCAGTTCTTC. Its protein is CASSLFGGEQFF.